This T cell receptor beta chain was recovered during a study of OX40 agonist ivuxolimab in advanced cancers. For the study at large: An agonistic human IgG2 monoclonal antibody against OX40 (CD134) was given. Three patients got partial responses; one had hepatocellular carcinoma and two had cutaneous melanoma.

The CDR3 is made up of 13 amino acids. V lost 1 base and J lost 5, with 8 bases in between. The germline V gene has CDR1 SEHNR and CDR2 FQNEAQ (reference sequence). Generated by immunoSEQ multiplex PCR, the TCRdb table keeps only in-frame clones and is missing some. Of tens of thousands of clones listed, roughly 87% were seen once; the top ten hold 11% to 15%. The chain is built from TRBV7-9 and TRBJ2-5; a possible D gene is TRBD2 (5 bases). The TCR originated in an adult with an advanced solid tumor such as melanoma, head and neck, liver or kidney cancer. The sample was CD4+ or CD8+ T cells sorted from blood, taken in a trial of the OX40 agonist ivuxolimab. CDR3 residues: CASSLGGGETQYF. Here the CDR3 DNA reads TGTGCCAGCAGCTTAGGCGGCGGGGAGACCCAGTACTTC.